This record concerns one T cell receptor (beta chain) sequence. The antigen remains unidentified. The data were produced by immunoSEQ multiplex PCR, yet TCRdb's version contains in-frame clones alone and is incomplete. Among 200,000 to 250,000 clones listed, 87% were seen once. This sample is part of a study of cytomegalovirus exposure and HLA in healthy donors. Study in general: In a later analysis, the roughly 130 validation repertoires were reported to have used the same platform as the roughly 730 first-cohort repertoires. Overall study findings and caveats: A subsequent analysis found that TCR clusters from the first cohort also tended to co-occur in the 120 validation repertoires, with 94% of cluster scores above 0. Associated with cytomegalovirus, according to the listing, were 164 TCR beta chains. In vitro testing confirmed three CMV-associated chains as specific for CMV antigens.

CDR1 is SGDLS, CDR2 YYNGEE, per germline. With V trimmed by 3 bases and J by 2 bases, 6 bases remained unmatched. The CDR3 has 15 residues. Specimen: PBMCs. V and J are TRBV9 and TRBJ1-2; TRBD1 agrees at 8 bases. The TCR was taken from a woman aged 18-29 years in good health and CMV-seropositive. Here the CDR3 reads CASSGSRQGNYGYTF. The CDR3 bases are TGTGCCAGCAGCGGATCCCGACAGGGGAACTATGGCTACACCTTC.